What follows is one T cell receptor (beta chain) and its context. The data derive from a study of T-cell reconstitution after alpha-beta-depleted transplantation in children. Using unique molecular identifiers, the investigators prepared the TCRbeta library. Using its own MiXCR run on the PCR reads, TCRdb lists one record per CDR3 protein. In the table there are 540,000 or so distinct CDR3 sequences, about 21% of which are singletons. CDR1 KGHSH and CDR2 LQKENI come from the germline V gene. This CDR3 region has 16 residues. V gave up 2 bases and J gave up 6 bases, with 20 bases separating them. The clonotype was recovered from a boy under two years old who had a stem cell transplant for acute myeloid leukemia, so the T cells may come from the graft donor. The chain has TRBV18 and TRBJ2-7; D possibly uses TRBD1 or TRBD2 (5 bases each). Sequencing used PBMCs, mostly from graft donor cells, obtained 360 days after TCRalphabeta/CD19-depleted stem cell transplant. CDR3 loop: CASSPWPRDALFEQYF. The CDR3 DNA reads TGTGCCAGCTCACCATGGCCCCGGGACGCCTTGTTCGAGCAGTACTTC. Combining the CDR3 with reference TRBV18 and TRBJ2-7 gives the whole variable domain NAGVMQNPRHLVRRRGQEARLRCSPMKGHSHVYWYRQLPEEGLKFMVYLQKENIIDESGMPKERFSAEFPKEGPSILRIQQVVRGDSAAYFCASSPWPRDALFEQYFGPGTRLTVT.